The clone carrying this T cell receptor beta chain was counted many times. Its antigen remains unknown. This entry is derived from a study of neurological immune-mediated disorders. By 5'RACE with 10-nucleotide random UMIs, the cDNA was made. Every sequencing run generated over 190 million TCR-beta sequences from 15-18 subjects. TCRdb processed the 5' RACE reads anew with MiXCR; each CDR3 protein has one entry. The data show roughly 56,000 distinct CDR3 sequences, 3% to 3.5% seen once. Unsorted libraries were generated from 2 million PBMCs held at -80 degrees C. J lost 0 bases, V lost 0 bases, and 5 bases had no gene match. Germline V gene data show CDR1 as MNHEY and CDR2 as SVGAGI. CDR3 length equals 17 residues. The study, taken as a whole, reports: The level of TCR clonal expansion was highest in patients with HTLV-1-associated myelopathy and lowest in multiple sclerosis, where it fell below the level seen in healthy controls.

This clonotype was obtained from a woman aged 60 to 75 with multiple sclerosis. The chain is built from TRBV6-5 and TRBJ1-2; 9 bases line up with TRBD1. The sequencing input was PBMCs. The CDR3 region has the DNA TGTGCCAGCAGTTACTCGGACAGGGGAAGAGCTAACTATGGCTACACCTTC. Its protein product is CASSYSDRGRANYGYTF.